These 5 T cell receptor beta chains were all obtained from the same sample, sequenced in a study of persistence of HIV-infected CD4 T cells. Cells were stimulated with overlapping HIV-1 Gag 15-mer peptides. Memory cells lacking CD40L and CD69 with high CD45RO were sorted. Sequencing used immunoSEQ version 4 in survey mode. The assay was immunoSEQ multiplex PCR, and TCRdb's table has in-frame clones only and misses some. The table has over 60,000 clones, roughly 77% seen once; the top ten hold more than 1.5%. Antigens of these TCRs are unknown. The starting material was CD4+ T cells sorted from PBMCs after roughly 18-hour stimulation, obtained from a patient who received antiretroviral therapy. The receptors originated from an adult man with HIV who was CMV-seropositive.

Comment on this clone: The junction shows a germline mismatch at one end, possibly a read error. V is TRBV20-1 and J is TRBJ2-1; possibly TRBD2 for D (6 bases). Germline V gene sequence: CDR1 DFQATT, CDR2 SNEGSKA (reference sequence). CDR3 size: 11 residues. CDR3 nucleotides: TGCAGTGCTAGAGATGGGCGGGAAGGGGTCTTC. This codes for CSARDGREGVF.

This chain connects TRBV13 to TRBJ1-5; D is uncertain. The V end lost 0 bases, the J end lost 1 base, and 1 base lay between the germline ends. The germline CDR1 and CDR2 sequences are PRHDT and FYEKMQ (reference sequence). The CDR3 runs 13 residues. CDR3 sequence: CASSLGSNQPQHF. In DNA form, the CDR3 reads TGTGCCAGCAGCTTAGGGAGCAATCAGCCCCAGCATTTT.

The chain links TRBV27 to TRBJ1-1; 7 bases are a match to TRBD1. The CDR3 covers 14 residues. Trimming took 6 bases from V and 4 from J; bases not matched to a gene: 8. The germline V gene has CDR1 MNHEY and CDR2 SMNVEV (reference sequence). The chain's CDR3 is CASSPIAGGTEAFF. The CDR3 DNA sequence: TGTGCCAGCAGCCCTATAGCAGGGGGCACTGAAGCTTTCTTT.

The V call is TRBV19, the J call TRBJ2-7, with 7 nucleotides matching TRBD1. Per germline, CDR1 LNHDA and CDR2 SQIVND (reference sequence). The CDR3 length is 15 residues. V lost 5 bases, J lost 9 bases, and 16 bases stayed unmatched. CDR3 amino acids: CASSHRDSPIPMQYF. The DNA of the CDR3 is TGTGCCAGTAGTCACAGGGACAGCCCTATACCTATGCAGTACTTC.

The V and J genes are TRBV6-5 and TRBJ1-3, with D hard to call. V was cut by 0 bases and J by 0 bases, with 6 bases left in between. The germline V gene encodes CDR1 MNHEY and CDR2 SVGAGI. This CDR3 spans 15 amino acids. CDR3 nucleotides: TGTGCCAGCAGTTACTCGTTGGCCTCTGGAAACACCATATATTTT. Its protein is CASSYSLASGNTIYF.